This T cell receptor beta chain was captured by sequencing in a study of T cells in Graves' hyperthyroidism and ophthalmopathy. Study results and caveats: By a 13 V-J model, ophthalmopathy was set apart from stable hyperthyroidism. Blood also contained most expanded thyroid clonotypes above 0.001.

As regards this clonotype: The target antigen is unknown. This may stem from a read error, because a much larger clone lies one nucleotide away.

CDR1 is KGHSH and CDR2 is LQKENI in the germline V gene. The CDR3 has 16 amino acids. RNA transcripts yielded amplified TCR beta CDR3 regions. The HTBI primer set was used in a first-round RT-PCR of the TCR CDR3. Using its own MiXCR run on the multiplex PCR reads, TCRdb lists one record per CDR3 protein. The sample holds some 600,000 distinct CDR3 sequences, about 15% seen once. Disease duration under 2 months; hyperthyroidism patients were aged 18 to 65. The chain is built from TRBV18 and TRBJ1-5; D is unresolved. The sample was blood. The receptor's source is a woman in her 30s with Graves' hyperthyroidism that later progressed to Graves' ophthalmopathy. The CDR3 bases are TGTGTCAGCTCACCAGCTCGGGGAGTAAGCAATCAGCCCCAGCATTTT. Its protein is CVSSPARGVSNQPQHF.